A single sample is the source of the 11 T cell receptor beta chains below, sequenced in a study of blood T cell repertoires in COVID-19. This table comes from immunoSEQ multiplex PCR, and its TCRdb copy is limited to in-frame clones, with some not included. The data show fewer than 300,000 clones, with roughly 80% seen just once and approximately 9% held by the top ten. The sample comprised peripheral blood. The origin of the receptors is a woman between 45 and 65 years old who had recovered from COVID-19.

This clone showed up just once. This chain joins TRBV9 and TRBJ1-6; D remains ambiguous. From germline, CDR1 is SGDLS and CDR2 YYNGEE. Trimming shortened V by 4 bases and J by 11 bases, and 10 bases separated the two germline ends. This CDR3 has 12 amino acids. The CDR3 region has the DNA TGTGCCAGCAGCCCGTTCGGTCCACCCCTCCACTTT. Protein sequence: CASSPFGPPLHF.

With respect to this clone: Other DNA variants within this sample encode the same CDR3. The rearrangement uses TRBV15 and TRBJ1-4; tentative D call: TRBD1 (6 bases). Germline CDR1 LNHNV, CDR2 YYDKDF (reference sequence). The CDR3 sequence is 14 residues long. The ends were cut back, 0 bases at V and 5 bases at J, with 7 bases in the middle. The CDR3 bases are TGTGCCACCAGCAGAGACAGGGGAAATGAAAAACTGTTTTTT. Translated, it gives CATSRDRGNEKLFF.

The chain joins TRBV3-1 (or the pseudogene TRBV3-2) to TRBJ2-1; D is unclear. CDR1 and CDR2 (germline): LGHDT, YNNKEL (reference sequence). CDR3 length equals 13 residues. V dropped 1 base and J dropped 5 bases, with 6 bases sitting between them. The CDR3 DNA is TGTGCCAGCAGCCAAGGGCCTGACAATGAGCAGTTCTTC. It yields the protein CASSQGPDNEQFF.

Here the CDR3 reads CASSLREGGDEQFF. DNA of the CDR3: TGTGCCAGCAGTTTACGGGAGGGCGGCGATGAGCAGTTCTTC. The rearrangement links TRBV27 to TRBJ2-1; 8 nucleotides match TRBD2. In germline, CDR1 is MNHEY, CDR2 SMNVEV (reference sequence). V trimming: 2 bases; J trimming: 8 bases; junction bases outside the gene matches: 5. The CDR3 contains 14 residues.

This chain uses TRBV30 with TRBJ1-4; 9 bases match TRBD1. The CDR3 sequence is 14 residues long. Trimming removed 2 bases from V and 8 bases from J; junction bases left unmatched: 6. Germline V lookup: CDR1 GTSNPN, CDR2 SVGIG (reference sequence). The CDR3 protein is CAWSMTGGYEKLFF. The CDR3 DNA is TGTGCCTGGAGTATGACAGGGGGTTACGAAAAACTGTTTTTT.

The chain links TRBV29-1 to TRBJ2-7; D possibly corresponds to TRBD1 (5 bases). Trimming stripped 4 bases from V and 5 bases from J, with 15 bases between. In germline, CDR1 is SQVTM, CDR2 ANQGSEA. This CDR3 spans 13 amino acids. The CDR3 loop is CSVGGRAGDEQYF. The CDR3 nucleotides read TGCAGCGTTGGGGGCAGGGCTGGCGACGAGCAGTACTTC.

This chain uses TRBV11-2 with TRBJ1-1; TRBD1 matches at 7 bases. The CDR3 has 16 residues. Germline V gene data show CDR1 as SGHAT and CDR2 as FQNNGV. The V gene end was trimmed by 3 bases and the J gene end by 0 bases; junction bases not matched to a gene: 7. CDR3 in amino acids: CASSFFGQEMNTEAFF. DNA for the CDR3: TGTGCCAGCAGCTTTTTTGGACAGGAGATGAACACTGAAGCTTTCTTT.

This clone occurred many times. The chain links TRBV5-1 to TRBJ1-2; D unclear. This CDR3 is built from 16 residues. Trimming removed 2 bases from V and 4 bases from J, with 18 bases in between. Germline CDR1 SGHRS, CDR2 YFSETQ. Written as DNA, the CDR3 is TGCGCCAGCAGCTTAAGGGTGGGCGGGAACGCCTATGGCTACACCTTC. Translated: CASSLRVGGNAYGYTF.

The CDR3 protein is CATSTGLDEQFF. In DNA, the CDR3 is TGTGCCACCTCGACAGGGCTCGATGAGCAGTTCTTC. The chain has TRBV6-6 and TRBJ2-1, with 7 bases matching TRBD1. Per the germline V gene, CDR1 is MNHNY and CDR2 is SVGAGI (reference sequence). The CDR3 is 12 amino acids. Trimming took 10 bases from V and 8 from J; bases not matched to a gene: 8.

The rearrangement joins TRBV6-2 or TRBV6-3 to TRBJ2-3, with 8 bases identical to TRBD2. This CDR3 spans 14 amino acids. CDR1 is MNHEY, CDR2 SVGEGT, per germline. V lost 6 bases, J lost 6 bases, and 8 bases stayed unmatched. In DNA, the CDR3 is TGTGCCAGCAGCGTACGGGGGGGCTCTGATACGCAGTATTTT. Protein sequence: CASSVRGGSDTQYF.

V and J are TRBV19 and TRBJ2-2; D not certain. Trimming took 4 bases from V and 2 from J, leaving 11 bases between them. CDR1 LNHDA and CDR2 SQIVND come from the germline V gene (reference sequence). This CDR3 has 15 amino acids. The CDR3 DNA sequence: TGTGCCAGTAGTACCAAGCTAAGAAACACCGGGGAGCTGTTTTTT. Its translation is CASSTKLRNTGELFF.